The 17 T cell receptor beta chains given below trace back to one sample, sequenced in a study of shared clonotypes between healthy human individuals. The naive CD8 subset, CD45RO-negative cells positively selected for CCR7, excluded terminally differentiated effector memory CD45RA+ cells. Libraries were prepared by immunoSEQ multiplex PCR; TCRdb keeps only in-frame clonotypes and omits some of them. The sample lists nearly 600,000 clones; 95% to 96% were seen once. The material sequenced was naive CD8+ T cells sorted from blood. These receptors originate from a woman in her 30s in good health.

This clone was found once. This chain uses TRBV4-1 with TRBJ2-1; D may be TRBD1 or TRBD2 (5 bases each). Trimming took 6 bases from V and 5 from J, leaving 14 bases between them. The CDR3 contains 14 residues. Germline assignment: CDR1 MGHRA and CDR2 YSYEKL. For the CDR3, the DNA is TGCGCCAGCAGAACGGGACCTATAGACAATGAGCAGTTCTTC. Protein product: CASRTGPIDNEQFF.

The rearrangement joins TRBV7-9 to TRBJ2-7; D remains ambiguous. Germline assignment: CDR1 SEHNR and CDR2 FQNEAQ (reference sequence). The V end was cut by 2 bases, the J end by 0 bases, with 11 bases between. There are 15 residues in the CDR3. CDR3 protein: CASSLLGGLSYEQYF. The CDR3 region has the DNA TGTGCCAGCAGCTTACTTGGCGGTCTCTCCTACGAGCAGTACTTC.

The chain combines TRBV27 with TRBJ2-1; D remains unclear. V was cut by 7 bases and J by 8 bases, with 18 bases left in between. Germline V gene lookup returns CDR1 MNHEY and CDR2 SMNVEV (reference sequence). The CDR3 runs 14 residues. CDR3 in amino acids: CASTSQDRLYEQFF. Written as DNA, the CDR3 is TGTGCCAGCACCTCACAAGACCGGCTATATGAGCAGTTCTTC.

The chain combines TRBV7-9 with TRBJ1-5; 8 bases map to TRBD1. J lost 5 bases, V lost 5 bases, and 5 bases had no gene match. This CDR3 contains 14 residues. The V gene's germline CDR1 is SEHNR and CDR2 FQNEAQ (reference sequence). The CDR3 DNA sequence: TGTGCCAGCAGCCCTTCGACAGGGGATCAGCCCCAGCATTTT. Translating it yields CASSPSTGDQPQHF.

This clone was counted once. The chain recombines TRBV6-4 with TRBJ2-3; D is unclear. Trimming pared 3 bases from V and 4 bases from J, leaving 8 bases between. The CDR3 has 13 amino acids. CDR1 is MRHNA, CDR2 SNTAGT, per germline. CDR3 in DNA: TGTGCCAGCAGTGAATTCTACCCAGATACGCAGTATTTT. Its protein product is CASSEFYPDTQYF.

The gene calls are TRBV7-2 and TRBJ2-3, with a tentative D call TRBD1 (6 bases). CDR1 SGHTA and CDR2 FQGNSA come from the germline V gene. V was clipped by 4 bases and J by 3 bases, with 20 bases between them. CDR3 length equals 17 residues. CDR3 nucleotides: TGTGCCAGCAGCTCCCTTATACAGGGAAAAGAGACAGATACGCAGTATTTT. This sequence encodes CASSSLIQGKETDTQYF.

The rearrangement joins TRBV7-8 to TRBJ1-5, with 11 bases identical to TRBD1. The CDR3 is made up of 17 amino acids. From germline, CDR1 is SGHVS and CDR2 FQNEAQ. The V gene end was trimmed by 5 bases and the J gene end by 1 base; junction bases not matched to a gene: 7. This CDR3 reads CASSTGTGGESNQPQHF. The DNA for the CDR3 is TGTGCCAGCAGCACCGGGACAGGGGGGGAAAGCAATCAGCCCCAGCATTTT.

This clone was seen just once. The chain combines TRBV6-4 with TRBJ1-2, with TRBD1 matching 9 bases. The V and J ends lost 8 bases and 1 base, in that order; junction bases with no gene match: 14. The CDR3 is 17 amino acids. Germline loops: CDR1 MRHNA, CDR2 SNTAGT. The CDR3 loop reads CASRGNRGRLDNYGYTF. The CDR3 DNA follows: TGTGCCAGCCGGGGTAACAGGGGGCGTTTGGATAACTATGGCTACACCTTC.

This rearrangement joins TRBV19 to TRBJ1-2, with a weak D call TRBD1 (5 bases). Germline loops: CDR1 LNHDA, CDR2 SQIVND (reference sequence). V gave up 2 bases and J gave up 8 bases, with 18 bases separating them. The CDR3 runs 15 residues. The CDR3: CASSIQPGPMRGYTF. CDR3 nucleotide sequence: TGTGCCAGTAGTATACAACCGGGACCAATGAGGGGCTACACCTTC.

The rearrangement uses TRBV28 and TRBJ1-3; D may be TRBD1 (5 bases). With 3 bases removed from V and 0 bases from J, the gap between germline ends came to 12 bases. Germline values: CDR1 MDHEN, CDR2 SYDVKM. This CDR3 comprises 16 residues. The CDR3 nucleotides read TGTGCCAGCAGTTTTCAGGGTCTATTCTCTGGAAACACCATATATTTT. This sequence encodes CASSFQGLFSGNTIYF.

The CDR3 protein is CASSGAQTDYGYTF. For the CDR3, the DNA is TGTGCCAGCAGTGGAGCCCAGACCGACTATGGCTACACCTTC. This chain joins TRBV25-1 and TRBJ1-2; no reliable D call. The CDR3 spans 14 residues. Germline V lookup: CDR1 MGHDK, CDR2 SYGVNS. V gave up 4 bases and J gave up 3 bases, with 12 bases separating them.

CDR3 protein: CASSLQRPGQATYGYTF. CDR3 coding DNA: TGTGCCAGCAGCTTGCAACGCCCGGGACAGGCGACCTATGGCTACACCTTC. The V call is TRBV7-8, the J call TRBJ1-2; 8 bases map to TRBD1. This CDR3 comprises 17 residues. The junction had 13 bases not matched to a gene; V was cut back by 3 bases and J by 4 bases. The V gene's germline CDR1 is SGHVS and CDR2 FQNEAQ. The full variable domain, completed using reference TRBV7-8 and TRBJ1-2, is GAGVSQSPRYKVAKRGQDVALRCDPISGHVSLFWYQQALGQGPEFLTYFQNEAQLDKSGLPSDRFFAERPEGSVSTLKIQRTQQEDSAVYLCASSLQRPGQATYGYTFGSGTRLTVV.

The CDR3 bases are TGTGCCAGCAGTTTTGAACTAGGCAGCACAGATACGCAGTATTTT. Encoded protein: CASSFELGSTDTQYF. V and J are TRBV28 and TRBJ2-3; the D gene is possibly TRBD2 (5 bases). Germline V gene sequence: CDR1 MDHEN, CDR2 SYDVKM. This CDR3 is 15 amino acids long. The V gene lost 3 bases and the J gene lost 0 bases, with 10 bases spanning the gap.

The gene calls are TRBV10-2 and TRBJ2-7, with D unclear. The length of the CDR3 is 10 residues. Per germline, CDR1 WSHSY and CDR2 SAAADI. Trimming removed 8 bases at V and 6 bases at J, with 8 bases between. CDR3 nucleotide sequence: TGCGCCAGCGGTCTACCCGAGCAGTACTTC. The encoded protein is CASGLPEQYF.

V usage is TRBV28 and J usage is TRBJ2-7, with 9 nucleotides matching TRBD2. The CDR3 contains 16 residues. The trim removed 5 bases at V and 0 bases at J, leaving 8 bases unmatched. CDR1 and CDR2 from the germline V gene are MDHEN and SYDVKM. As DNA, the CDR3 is TGTGCCAGCAGTCCGTCCGGACTAGCGAGCTCCTACGAGCAGTACTTC. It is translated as CASSPSGLASSYEQYF.

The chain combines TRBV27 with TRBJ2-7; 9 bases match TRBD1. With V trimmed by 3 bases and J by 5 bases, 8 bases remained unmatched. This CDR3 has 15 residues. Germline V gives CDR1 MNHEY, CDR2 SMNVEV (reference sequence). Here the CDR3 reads CASSLAGTGHNEQYF. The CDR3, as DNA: TGTGCCAGCAGTTTGGCCGGGACAGGGCACAACGAGCAGTACTTC.

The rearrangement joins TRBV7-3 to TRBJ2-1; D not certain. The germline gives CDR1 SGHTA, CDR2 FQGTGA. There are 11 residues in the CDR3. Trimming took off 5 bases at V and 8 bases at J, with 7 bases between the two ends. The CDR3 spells CASSAGDEQFF. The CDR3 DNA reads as TGTGCCAGCAGCGCTGGCGATGAGCAGTTCTTC. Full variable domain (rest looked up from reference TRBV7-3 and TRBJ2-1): GAGVSQTPSNKVTEKGKYVELRCDPISGHTALYWYRQSLGQGPEFLIYFQGTGAADDSGLPNDRFFAVRPEGSVSTLKIQRTERGDSAVYLCASSAGDEQFFGPGTRLTVL.